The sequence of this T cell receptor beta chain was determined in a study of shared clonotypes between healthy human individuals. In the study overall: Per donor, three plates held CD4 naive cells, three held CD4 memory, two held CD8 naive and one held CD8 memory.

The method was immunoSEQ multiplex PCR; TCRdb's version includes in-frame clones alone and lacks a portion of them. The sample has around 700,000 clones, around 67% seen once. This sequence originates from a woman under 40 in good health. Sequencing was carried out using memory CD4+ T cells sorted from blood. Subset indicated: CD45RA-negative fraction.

As DNA, the CDR3 is TGTGCCATCAGTGAGGGGACAGTGAATTATGAAGCTTTCTTT. It translates to CAISEGTVNYEAFF. This chain connects TRBV10-3 to TRBJ1-1, with 7 nucleotides matching TRBD1. J lost 7 bases, V lost 2 bases, and 7 bases had no gene match. Germline CDR1 and CDR2: ENHRY and SYGVKD. The CDR3 totals 14 residues.